The 13 T cell receptor beta chains reported below all come from one sample, sequenced in a study of blood T cell repertoires in COVID-19. TCRdb keeps only in-frame clones here, not all; method: immunoSEQ multiplex PCR. The sample holds around 180,000 clones, approximately 87% seen once. Sequencing was carried out using peripheral blood. All receptors derive from a person in their 70s with COVID-19, enrolled during active disease.

About this clone: A far larger clone lies a single base away; this is likely a read error. The rearrangement joins TRBV6-5 to TRBJ1-2; D is uncertain. Germline V gene lookup returns CDR1 MNHEY and CDR2 SVGAGI. The CDR3 contains 13 residues. V was trimmed by 4 bases and J by 1 base, leaving 7 bases between them. CDR3 sequence: CASSLEGNYGYTF. CDR3 nucleotide sequence: TGTGCCAGCAGTTTGGAGGGTAACTATGGCTACACCTTC.

The sample holds one count of this clone. The V gene is TRBV7-3, the J gene TRBJ1-1, with 8 positions matching TRBD1. Germline CDR1 and CDR2: SGHTA and FQGTGA. The V gene end was trimmed by 5 bases and the J gene end by 4 bases; junction bases not matched to a gene: 6. The CDR3 extends over 14 amino acids. CDR3 residues: CASSPDRVGTEAFF. In DNA, the CDR3 is TGTGCCAGCAGCCCGGACAGGGTGGGCACTGAAGCTTTCTTT.

The table lists this clone with a count of one. The gene calls are TRBV5-1 and TRBJ2-2, with D perhaps TRBD2 (5 bases). There are 16 residues in the CDR3. CDR1 is SGHRS and CDR2 is YFSETQ in the germline V gene. The V end was cut by 4 bases, the J end by 0 bases, with 13 bases between. CDR3 bases: TGCGCCAGCAGCCCCCACCTCGGGACGAACACCGGGGAGCTGTTTTTT. This codes for CASSPHLGTNTGELFF.

J is TRBJ2-3 and V is TRBV5-6; 10 bases are shared with TRBD1. Germline trimming cut 0 bases from V and 6 bases from J; bases unmatched to any gene: 4. CDR1 SGHDT and CDR2 YYEEEE come from the germline V gene. The CDR3 loop spans 15 amino acids. CDR3 DNA sequence: TGTGCCAGCAGCTTGGGACAGGGGGCGCGGGATACGCAGTATTTT. This codes for CASSLGQGARDTQYF.

The rearrangement links TRBV30 to TRBJ1-6; D not resolved. CDR3 length: 14 amino acids. The V gene lost 0 bases and the J gene lost 10 bases, with 13 bases spanning the gap. The germline V gene has CDR1 GTSNPN and CDR2 SVGIG (reference sequence). Here the CDR3 reads CAWSVEPGASPLHF. CDR3 coding DNA: TGTGCCTGGAGTGTGGAGCCGGGTGCGTCACCCCTCCACTTT.

The CDR3 is CASSLRQGVHYGYTF. CDR3 sequence (DNA): TGTGCCAGCTCCCTACGGCAGGGGGTGCACTATGGCTACACCTTC. The rearrangement uses TRBV18 and TRBJ1-2; TRBD1 aligns across 7 bases. This CDR3 contains 15 residues. The ends lost 6 bases at V and 3 bases at J; junction bases unmatched: 10. Germline V lookup: CDR1 KGHSH, CDR2 LQKENI.

The genes are TRBV5-1 and TRBJ2-7, with a possible D match to TRBD2 (7 bases). V shed 4 bases and J shed 4 bases, with 15 bases lying between them. The CDR3 is 14 residues long. CDR1 and CDR2 (germline): SGHRS, YFSETQ. CDR3 protein: CASSSTGGRYEQYF. The CDR3 DNA sequence: TGCGCCAGCAGCAGCACCGGGGGGCGGTACGAGCAGTACTTC.

This rearrangement joins TRBV7-2 to TRBJ2-5, with D maybe TRBD1 (6 bases). The CDR3 extends over 14 amino acids. The V gene lost 2 bases and the J gene lost 5 bases, with 12 bases spanning the gap. CDR1 is SGHTA, CDR2 FQGNSA, per germline. CDR3 nucleotides: TGTGCCAGCAGCTTATTCAGGGGTCGGGAGACCCAGTACTTC. Amino acid sequence: CASSLFRGRETQYF.

The chain is built from TRBV7-2 and TRBJ1-1; a weak D match, TRBD1 (6 bases). CDR3 length: 15 amino acids. Trimming stripped 5 bases from V and 1 base from J, with 14 bases between. Germline V gene lookup returns CDR1 SGHTA and CDR2 FQGNSA. CDR3 nucleotide sequence: TGTGCCAGCAGCCCCCAGCGGGGGGCGAACACTGAAGCTTTCTTT. It specifies CASSPQRGANTEAFF.

This clone was seen more than once but under ten times. The V gene is TRBV15, the J gene TRBJ2-7, with D possibly TRBD2 on 7 matching bases. V lost 8 bases to trimming and J lost 3 bases, with 14 bases between them. Looked up from germline, CDR1 is LNHNV and CDR2 is YYDKDF (reference sequence). This CDR3 is built from 13 residues. CDR3 in DNA: TGTGCCACCGGGGGGGACAACTTCTACGAGCAGTACTTC. Amino acids: CATGGDNFYEQYF.

CDR3 sequence (DNA): TGTGCCAGCAGCTTAAGGAGGGAAGATACGCAGTATTTT. As protein: CASSLRREDTQYF. The rearrangement links TRBV7-3 to TRBJ2-3; D may be TRBD2 (6 bases). From germline, CDR1 is SGHTA and CDR2 FQGTGA. Trimming left V 1 base short and J 5 bases short, with 7 bases between. The CDR3 runs to 13 residues.

The chain combines TRBV15 with TRBJ1-1; D is undetermined. CDR3 length: 15 amino acids. Deletions cut 4 bases from V and 0 bases from J, with 12 bases between. The germline V gene has CDR1 LNHNV and CDR2 YYDKDF (reference sequence). The CDR3: CATSTGSVLNTEAFF. CDR3 DNA: TGTGCCACCAGCACCGGGAGTGTATTGAACACTGAAGCTTTCTTT. Together with reference TRBV15 and TRBJ1-1, the CDR3 gives the full variable domain: DAMVIQNPRYQVTQFGKPVTLSCSQTLNHNVMYWYQQKSSQAPKLLFHYYDKDFNNEADTPDNFQSRRPNTSFCFLDIRSPGLGDTAMYLCATSTGSVLNTEAFFGQGTRLTVV.

This clone was found once. The chain recombines TRBV9 with TRBJ2-3, with TRBD2 matching over 8 bases. Germline values: CDR1 SGDLS, CDR2 YYNGEE. The CDR3 covers 16 residues. With V trimmed by 0 bases and J by 2 bases, 5 bases remained unmatched. CDR3 nucleotide sequence: TGTGCCAGCAGCGTAGAGGCGGGGGGACTCACAGATACGCAGTATTTT. Protein sequence: CASSVEAGGLTDTQYF.